This T cell receptor (beta chain) is from a study of Ad26.COV2.S vaccination and SARS-CoV-2 variants. Findings of the study overall: It is possible that the TCR breadth and depth analyses underestimated the total T cell responses. Spike-specific responses of CD8+ and CD4+ T cells were reported to display substantial breadth after vaccination.

Clones were sequenced by immunoSEQ multiplex PCR, and TCRdb holds only the in-frame ones, with some missing. This table holds 300,000 to 450,000 clones, about 91% found once. Points on this clone: Its specificity is not known.

Sequencing was performed on peripheral blood, taken after recovery from COVID-19. This TCR was sampled from a human donor who had recovered from COVID-19.

This CDR3 reads CASSPPTGGSLQTQYF. In DNA form, the CDR3 reads TGTGCCAGCAGCCCCCCCACAGGGGGTAGTTTGCAGACCCAGTACTTC. V gene TRBV5-5 combines with J gene TRBJ2-5; TRBD1 matches at 8 bases. The CDR3 has 16 amino acids. CDR1 is SGHKS and CDR2 is YYEKEE in the germline V gene (reference sequence). V lost 4 bases to trimming and J lost 6 bases; unmatched junction nucleotides: 14.